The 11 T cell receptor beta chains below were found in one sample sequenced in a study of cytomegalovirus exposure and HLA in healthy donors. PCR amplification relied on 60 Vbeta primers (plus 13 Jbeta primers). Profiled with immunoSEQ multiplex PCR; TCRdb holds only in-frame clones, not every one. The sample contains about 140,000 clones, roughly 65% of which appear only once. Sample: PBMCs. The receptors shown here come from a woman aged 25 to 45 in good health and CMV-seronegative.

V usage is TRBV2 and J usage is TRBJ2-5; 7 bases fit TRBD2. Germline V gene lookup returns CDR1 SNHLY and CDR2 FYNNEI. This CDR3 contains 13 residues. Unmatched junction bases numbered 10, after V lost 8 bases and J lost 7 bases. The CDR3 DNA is TGTGCCAGCGGACAAGAAGGGGAGGGGACCCAGTACTTC. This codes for CASGQEGEGTQYF.

The CDR3 DNA is TGTGCCAGCAGTTACCGGGCAGGGATCTACAATGAGCAGTTCTTC. Protein sequence: CASSYRAGIYNEQFF. The chain has TRBV6-5 and TRBJ2-1, with D maybe TRBD1 (5 bases). The CDR3 is 15 amino acids. Germline values: CDR1 MNHEY, CDR2 SVGAGI. V dropped 2 bases and J dropped 3 bases, with 11 bases sitting between them.

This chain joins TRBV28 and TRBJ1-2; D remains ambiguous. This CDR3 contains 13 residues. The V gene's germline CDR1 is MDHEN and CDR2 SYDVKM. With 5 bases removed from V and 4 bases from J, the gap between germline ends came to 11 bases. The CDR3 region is CASSPGARYGYTF. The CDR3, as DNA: TGTGCCAGCAGTCCCGGAGCCCGCTATGGCTACACCTTC.

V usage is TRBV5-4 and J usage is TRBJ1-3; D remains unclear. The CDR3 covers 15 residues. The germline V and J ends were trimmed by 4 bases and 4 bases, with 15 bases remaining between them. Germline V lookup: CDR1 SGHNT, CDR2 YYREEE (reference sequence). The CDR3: CASSNRRTGGNTIYF. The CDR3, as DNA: TGTGCCAGCAGCAACAGACGGACGGGGGGAAACACCATATATTTT.

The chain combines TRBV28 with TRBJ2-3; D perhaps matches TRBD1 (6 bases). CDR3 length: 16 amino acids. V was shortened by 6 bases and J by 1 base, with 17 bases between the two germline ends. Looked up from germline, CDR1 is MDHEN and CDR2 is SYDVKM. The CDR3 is CASRTNRESGTDTQYF. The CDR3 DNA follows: TGTGCCAGCAGGACAAACAGGGAAAGCGGCACAGATACGCAGTATTTT. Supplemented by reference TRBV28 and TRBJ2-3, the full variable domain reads DVKVTQSSRYLVKRTGEKVFLECVQDMDHENMFWYRQDPGLGLRLIYFSYDVKMKEKGDIPEGYSVSREKKERFSLILESASTNQTSMYLCASRTNRESGTDTQYFGPGTRLTVL.

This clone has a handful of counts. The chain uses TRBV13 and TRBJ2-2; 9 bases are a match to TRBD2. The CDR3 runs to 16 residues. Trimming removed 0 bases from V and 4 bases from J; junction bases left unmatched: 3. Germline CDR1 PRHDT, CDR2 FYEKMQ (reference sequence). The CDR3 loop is CASSLGGGGATGELFF. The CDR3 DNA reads TGTGCCAGCAGCTTAGGCGGCGGGGGGGCCACCGGGGAGCTGTTTTTT. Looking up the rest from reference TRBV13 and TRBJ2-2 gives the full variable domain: AAGVIQSPRHLIKEKRETATLKCYPIPRHDTVYWYQQGPGQDPQFLISFYEKMQSDKGSIPDRFSAQQFSDYHSELNMSSLELGDSALYFCASSLGGGGATGELFFGEGSRLTVL.

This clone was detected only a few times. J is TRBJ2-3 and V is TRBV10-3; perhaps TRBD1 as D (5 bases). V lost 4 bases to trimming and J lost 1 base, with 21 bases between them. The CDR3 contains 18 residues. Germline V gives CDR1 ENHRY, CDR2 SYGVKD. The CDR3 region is CAISGLNQAGIRTDTQYF. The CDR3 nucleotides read TGTGCCATCAGTGGCCTCAATCAGGCAGGGATCCGCACAGATACGCAGTATTTT.

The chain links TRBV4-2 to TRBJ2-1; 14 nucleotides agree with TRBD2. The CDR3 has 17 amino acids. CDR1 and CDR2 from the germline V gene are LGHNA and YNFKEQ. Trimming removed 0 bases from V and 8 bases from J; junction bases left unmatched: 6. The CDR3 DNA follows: TGTGCCAGCAGCCAAGATTGGGGGACTAGCGGGAGCTATGAGCAGTTCTTC. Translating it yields CASSQDWGTSGSYEQFF.

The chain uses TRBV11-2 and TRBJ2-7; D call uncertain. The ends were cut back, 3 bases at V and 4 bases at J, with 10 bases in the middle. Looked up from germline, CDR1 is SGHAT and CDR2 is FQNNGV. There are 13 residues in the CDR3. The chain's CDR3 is CASSFENGYEQYF. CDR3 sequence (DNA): TGTGCCAGCAGCTTCGAAAACGGGTACGAGCAGTACTTC. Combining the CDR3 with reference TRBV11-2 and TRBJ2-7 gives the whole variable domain EAGVAQSPRYKIIEKRQSVAFWCNPISGHATLYWYQQILGQGPKLLIQFQNNGVVDDSQLPKDRFSAERLKGVDSTLKIQPAKLEDSAVYLCASSFENGYEQYFGPGTRLTVT.

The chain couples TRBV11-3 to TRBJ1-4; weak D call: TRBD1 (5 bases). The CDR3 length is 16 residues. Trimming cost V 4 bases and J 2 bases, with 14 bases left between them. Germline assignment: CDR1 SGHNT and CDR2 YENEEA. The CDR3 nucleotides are TGTGCCAGCAGCTCGGGGGACTGCCGGACTAATGAAAAACTGTTTTTT. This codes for CASSSGDCRTNEKLFF.

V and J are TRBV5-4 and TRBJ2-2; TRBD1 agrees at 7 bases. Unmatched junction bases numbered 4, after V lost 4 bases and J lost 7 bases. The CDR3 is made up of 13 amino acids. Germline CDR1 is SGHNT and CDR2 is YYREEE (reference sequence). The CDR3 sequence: CASSLTGSGELFF. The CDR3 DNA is TGTGCCAGCAGCCTGACAGGGAGCGGGGAGCTGTTTTTT.